Following are 31 T cell receptor beta chains from one sample sequenced in a study of T cells in Graves' hyperthyroidism and ophthalmopathy. The investigators amplified TCR beta CDR3 regions from RNA transcripts. HTBI primers were used for first-round RT-PCR of the TCR CDR3. One entry per CDR3 protein results from TCRdb running MiXCR on the multiplex PCR reads. The table has around 390,000 distinct CDR3 sequences, about 15% seen once. The sequencing sample was made of blood. The receptor set was obtained from a woman in her 30s with Graves' ophthalmopathy.

The gene calls are TRBV25-1 and TRBJ2-7, with TRBD1 identical over 7 bases. CDR3 size: 17 residues. Germline lookup yields CDR1 MGHDK and CDR2 SYGVNS. Trimming cost V 4 bases and J 0 bases; bases outside gene matches: 12. The CDR3 DNA reads TGTGCCAGCAGTGCCAATCAGGGGGTGAAATCCTCCTACGAGCAGTACTTC. This gives the protein CASSANQGVKSSYEQYF.

This clonotype was seen more than once but under ten times. The chain recombines TRBV20-1 with TRBJ2-5, with TRBD2 matching 8 bases. This CDR3 is 16 amino acids long. Trimming at V came to 7 bases and at J to 1 base, leaving 14 bases not matched to a gene. Germline V gene lookup returns CDR1 DFQATT and CDR2 SNEGSKA (reference sequence). Here the CDR3 reads CSVSGVVSGGQETQYF. CDR3 in DNA: TGCAGTGTTAGTGGAGTTGTCAGCGGGGGCCAAGAGACCCAGTACTTC.

This clonotype was counted a few times. The chain carries TRBV11-3 and TRBJ1-2, with D perhaps TRBD1 (5 bases). Germline CDR1 is SGHNT and CDR2 is YENEEA. The CDR3 is 13 amino acids. V shed 6 bases and J shed 8 bases, with 16 bases lying between them. The CDR3 sequence is CASRKDRGSGYTF. CDR3 sequence (DNA): TGTGCCAGCAGAAAAGATAGGGGCAGCGGCTACACCTTC.

This clonotype appeared many times. The rearrangement uses TRBV7-8 and TRBJ1-5; no clear D gene. The germline V and J ends were trimmed by 2 bases and 4 bases, with 9 bases remaining between them. Per the germline V gene, CDR1 is SGHVS and CDR2 is FQNEAQ. The CDR3 extends over 14 amino acids. CDR3 DNA: TGTGCCAGCAGCTTAATCAGGAGTAATCAGCCCCAGCATTTT. Its protein is CASSLIRSNQPQHF.

This clonotype was picked up many times. This chain connects TRBV30 to TRBJ1-5, with unresolved D. CDR1 and CDR2 from the germline V gene are GTSNPN and SVGIG (reference sequence). The CDR3 has 13 residues. V lost 2 bases and J 0 bases, leaving 5 bases between the germline ends. The CDR3 protein is CAWSQTSNQPQHF. For the CDR3, the DNA is TGTGCCTGGAGTCAGACTAGCAATCAGCCCCAGCATTTT.

This clonotype has a count of ten or more. This rearrangement joins TRBV27 to TRBJ2-7; TRBD1 might be the D (5 bases). Looked up from germline, CDR1 is MNHEY and CDR2 is SMNVEV (reference sequence). The CDR3 contains 13 residues. V was clipped by 6 bases and J by 3 bases, with 12 bases between them. In DNA, the CDR3 is TGTGCCAGCAGACCCCCAAGGGGCTACGAGCAGTACTTC. Protein sequence: CASRPPRGYEQYF.

At least ten counts were recorded for this clonotype. The DNA for the CDR3 is TGTGCCAGCAGTGAGAGGGTCAGACTAGCCAAAAACATTCAGTACTTC. Protein sequence: CASSERVRLAKNIQYF. The chain has TRBV2 and TRBJ2-4, with a weak D call TRBD2 (5 bases). Between the trimmed V and J ends, which lost 3 bases and 0 bases, there was a span of 12 bases. Germline V gene lookup returns CDR1 SNHLY and CDR2 FYNNEI. CDR3 length: 16 amino acids.

This clonotype was detected many times. The chain employs TRBV7-3 and TRBJ1-2; TRBD1 matches 11 bases. V gave up 5 bases and J gave up 7 bases; unmatched junction bases: 9. This CDR3 is 15 amino acids long. Germline V gene sequence: CDR1 SGHTA, CDR2 FQGTGA. CDR3 bases: TGTGCCAGCAGCCTACACGGGGGGACAGGGGGTGGCTACACCTTC. Translated, it gives CASSLHGGTGGGYTF.

This clonotype came up many times. V and J are TRBV3-1 and TRBJ2-3; possible D gene TRBD2, 7 bases. From germline, CDR1 is LGHDT and CDR2 YNNKEL (reference sequence). This CDR3 region has 19 residues. V was shortened by 3 bases and J by 1 base, with 23 bases between the two germline ends. The CDR3 nucleotides read TGTGCCAGCAGCCACCCTTGCGGGGGCCAACCCAACTGCACAGATACGCAGTATTTT. Residues: CASSHPCGGQPNCTDTQYF.

This clonotype came up many times. This chain links TRBV12-5 with TRBJ2-7; the match to TRBD2 covers 8 bases. J was trimmed by 2 bases and V by 2 bases; bases with no gene match: 5. This CDR3 comprises 15 residues. Per the germline V gene, CDR1 is LGHNT and CDR2 is FRNRAP. As DNA, the CDR3 is TGTGCTAGTGGTTTGTTTGCGGGGGGCCCCTACGAGCAGTACTTC. Its protein is CASGLFAGGPYEQYF.

This clonotype was seen many times. The genes are TRBV28 and TRBJ2-7; D is unresolved. The CDR3 is made up of 12 amino acids. Trimming shortened V by 6 bases and J by 2 bases, and 8 bases separated the two germline ends. Germline V gene lookup returns CDR1 MDHEN and CDR2 SYDVKM. The CDR3 region is CASSPGPYEQYF. CDR3 bases: TGTGCCAGCAGCCCAGGACCCTACGAGCAGTACTTC.

The chain carries TRBV19 and TRBJ2-3; possibly TRBD1 for D (6 bases). Germline loops: CDR1 LNHDA, CDR2 SQIVND (reference sequence). The V end was cut by 6 bases, the J end by 4 bases, with 11 bases between. The length of the CDR3 is 13 residues. CDR3 bases: TGTGCCAGTAGGACACAGGGTGCAGATACGCAGTATTTT. This codes for CASRTQGADTQYF.

This clonotype has at least ten counts. The rearrangement uses TRBV2 and TRBJ2-3; 9 positions match TRBD2. The CDR3 spans 17 residues. The germline V gene has CDR1 SNHLY and CDR2 FYNNEI. Trimming cost V 0 bases and J 0 bases; bases outside gene matches: 4. This CDR3 is CASSEAWLAGSTDTQYF. CDR3 DNA sequence: TGTGCCAGCAGTGAAGCGTGGCTAGCGGGGAGCACAGATACGCAGTATTTT.

This clonotype showed up many times. The chain employs TRBV9 and TRBJ2-1; D may be TRBD1 (6 bases). Trimming stripped 3 bases from V and 3 bases from J, with 16 bases between. The germline gives CDR1 SGDLS, CDR2 YYNGEE. This CDR3 contains 16 residues. The CDR3 here is CASSAQGWENYNEQFF. The CDR3 DNA reads TGTGCCAGCAGCGCACAGGGCTGGGAAAACTACAATGAGCAGTTCTTC.

Ten or more counts support this clonotype. The rearrangement links TRBV24-1 to TRBJ2-3; tentative D call: TRBD2 (6 bases). Germline V gene data show CDR1 as KGHDR and CDR2 as SFDVKD. Trimming took 6 bases from V and 6 from J, leaving 18 bases between them. The CDR3 is made up of 15 amino acids. CDR3 bases: TGTGCCACCAGTTCTGAAACGGGGGTTCGGGATACGCAGTATTTT. Residues: CATSSETGVRDTQYF.

This clonotype was picked up many times. The junction departs from germline at one end; a sequencing error may be responsible. V and J are TRBV3-1 and TRBJ2-5, with D possibly matching TRBD1 (5 bases). Germline V gene sequence: CDR1 LGHDT, CDR2 YNNKEL (reference sequence). The CDR3 runs to 14 residues. The CDR3 region has the DNA TGTGCCAGCAGCCAAGGGGTAGGACAAGAGGCCCAGTACTTC. This sequence encodes CASSQGVGQEAQYF.

This clonotype came up a few times. This chain joins TRBV4-1 and TRBJ2-2, with a weak D call TRBD1 (6 bases). CDR3 length: 16 residues. Trimming took off 2 bases at V and 1 base at J, with 11 bases between the two ends. Germline V gene sequence: CDR1 MGHRA, CDR2 YSYEKL. CDR3 in amino acids: CASSQPGTKNTGELFF. The CDR3 nucleotides read TGCGCCAGCAGCCAACCCGGGACAAAGAACACCGGGGAGCTGTTTTTT.

This clonotype was found many times. This chain connects TRBV30 to TRBJ1-5; the D is unclear. CDR3 length: 13 residues. The V end lost 4 bases, the J end lost 0 bases, and 7 bases lay between the germline ends. Germline-derived CDR1 and CDR2 are GTSNPN and SVGIG (reference sequence). CDR3 region: CAWTGDSNQPQHF. The CDR3 region has the DNA TGTGCCTGGACTGGAGATAGCAATCAGCCCCAGCATTTT.

In its sample, this clonotype was seen many times. The chain combines TRBV11-2 with TRBJ2-1; 13 bases map to TRBD2. V dropped 3 bases and J dropped 9; count of bases not matched to a gene: 2. The CDR3 has 14 residues. Germline-derived CDR1 and CDR2 are SGHAT and FQNNGV. The CDR3 region is CASSLGLAGTEQFF. The CDR3 DNA reads TGTGCCAGCAGCTTGGGACTAGCGGGGACTGAGCAGTTCTTC.

V gene TRBV7-2 combines with J gene TRBJ2-3, with 9 nucleotides matching TRBD1. Looked up from germline, CDR1 is SGHTA and CDR2 is FQGNSA. The V and J ends lost 4 bases and 4 bases, in that order; junction bases with no gene match: 6. This CDR3 spans 15 amino acids. CDR3 residues: CASSSGTGKSDTQYF. CDR3 DNA: TGTGCCAGCAGCTCCGGGACAGGGAAATCAGATACGCAGTATTTT.

This clonotype was recorded a few times. The rearrangement joins TRBV7-9 to TRBJ2-1, with a weak D call TRBD2 (7 bases). Looked up from germline, CDR1 is SEHNR and CDR2 is FQNEAQ (reference sequence). The CDR3 consists of 17 residues. V was trimmed by 1 base and J by 2 bases, leaving 15 bases between them. The DNA of the CDR3 is TGTGCCAGCAGCTTAGGGCGGGGGCGGGGCGCCTACAATGAGCAGTTCTTC. This encodes CASSLGRGRGAYNEQFF.

Only a few counts were recorded for this clonotype. This sequence joins TRBV6-9 and TRBJ2-5, with D maybe TRBD1 (5 bases). The germline V and J ends were trimmed by 3 bases and 4 bases, with 9 bases remaining between them. Germline lookup yields CDR1 MNHGY and CDR2 SVAAGI. The CDR3 sequence is 13 residues long. CDR3 residues: CASSYDSIETQYF. CDR3 in DNA: TGTGCCAGCAGTTACGACAGTATAGAGACCCAGTACTTC.

This clonotype was recorded at least ten times. This chain uses TRBV20-1 with TRBJ2-7, with TRBD1 as a possible D gene (6 bases). This CDR3 has 14 amino acids. Germline-derived CDR1 and CDR2 are DFQATT and SNEGSKA (reference sequence). V was trimmed by 5 bases and J by 5 bases, leaving 19 bases between them. The CDR3 nucleotides are TGCAGTGCTGTCCCTACAGGGTTTCCGAACGAGCAGTACTTC. It translates to CSAVPTGFPNEQYF.

This clonotype was seen many times. The chain recombines TRBV12-3 or TRBV12-4 with TRBJ2-1, with 10 positions matching TRBD2. The CDR3 extends over 15 amino acids. The V and J ends lost 7 bases and 7 bases, in that order; junction bases with no gene match: 10. The chain's CDR3 is CASTSSGGALNEQFF. The CDR3 bases are TGTGCCAGCACCTCAAGCGGGGGGGCTCTAAATGAGCAGTTCTTC.

This clonotype was counted a few times. The chain joins TRBV20-1 to TRBJ2-1; no clear D. CDR3 size: 16 residues. V gave up 1 base and J gave up 2 bases, with 15 bases separating them. Germline assignment: CDR1 DFQATT and CDR2 SNEGSKA (reference sequence). CDR3 sequence: CSARGLPGSPYNEQFF. In DNA, the CDR3 is TGCAGTGCTAGAGGGCTCCCCGGGTCTCCCTACAATGAGCAGTTCTTC.

The table lists this clonotype with many counts. This sequence joins TRBV29-1 and TRBJ2-3; D is undetermined. CDR1 is SQVTM and CDR2 is ANQGSEA in the germline V gene. V lost 3 bases to trimming and J lost 4 bases, with 11 bases between them. CDR3 length: 13 amino acids. CDR3 loop: CSVEGGYADTQYF. CDR3 DNA: TGCAGCGTTGAGGGCGGATATGCAGATACGCAGTATTTT.

The J gene is TRBJ2-7, the V gene TRBV5-5; a possible D gene is TRBD1 (5 bases). Deletions cut 6 bases from V and 5 bases from J, with 15 bases between. The CDR3 runs to 13 residues. Germline loops: CDR1 SGHKS, CDR2 YYEKEE (reference sequence). CDR3 in amino acids: CASTPRGRDEQYF. The CDR3 nucleotides read TGTGCCAGCACCCCCCGTGGCAGGGACGAGCAGTACTTC.

Many counts were recorded for this clonotype. V usage is TRBV24-1 and J usage is TRBJ2-1; perhaps TRBD1 as D (6 bases). The CDR3 extends over 15 amino acids. Trimming took 4 bases from V and 6 from J, leaving 15 bases between them. Germline CDR1 is KGHDR and CDR2 is SFDVKD. The CDR3 region is CATSDQNRVGNEQFF. CDR3 sequence (DNA): TGTGCCACCAGTGACCAAAACAGGGTGGGCAATGAGCAGTTCTTC.

The genes are TRBV7-9 and TRBJ1-4, with D possibly being TRBD1 (6 bases). Germline V CDR1 and CDR2: SEHNR, FQNEAQ (reference sequence). V lost 7 bases and J 8 bases, leaving 14 bases between the germline ends. This CDR3 is 13 amino acids long. The CDR3 loop reads CASNTGSREKLFF. In nucleotides, the CDR3 is TGTGCCAGCAACACAGGGTCGCGAGAAAAACTGTTTTTT.

This clonotype was seen many times. The chain joins TRBV12-3 or TRBV12-4 to TRBJ2-5, with 7 bases that match TRBD1. Losses at the gene ends were 6 bases for V and 4 bases for J; bases not matched to a gene: 5. The length of the CDR3 is 13 residues. CDR3 DNA: TGTGCCAGCAGGTCCAGGGGGTCAGAGACCCAGTACTTC. Amino acids: CASRSRGSETQYF.

This clonotype was counted ten times or more. This chain uses TRBV5-1 with TRBJ2-5; 16 bases fit TRBD2. V was clipped by 4 bases and J by 4 bases; unmatched bases: 16. Germline loops: CDR1 SGHRS, CDR2 YFSETQ. The CDR3 totals 20 residues. The CDR3 DNA is TGCGCCAGCAGCCAACAAGCCGGGACTAGCGGGGGGGCGATGCGAGAGACCCAGTACTTC. Its translation is CASSQQAGTSGGAMRETQYF.